Listed below are T cell receptor beta chains from one sample, sequenced in a study of Ad26.COV2.S vaccination and SARS-CoV-2 variants. Profiling relied on immunoSEQ multiplex PCR, and the TCRdb table lists in-frame clones only, not all of them. This sample has over 350,000 clones; approximately 91% occur once, and the top ten carry under 4%. The specimen comprised peripheral blood, sampled in a trial of Ad26.COV2.S vaccine versus placebo. The receptors were sampled from a person between 18 and 59 years old who received the Ad26.COV2.S COVID-19 vaccine or a placebo. Each CDR3 is given with its conserved first and last residue. A D gene is named only where the DNA matches it firmly. The size field is filled for only some rows; it gives once, few, many or a size class.

cdr3_length: 15
j_call: TRBJ2-7
v_call: TRBV4-3
clone_size: -
d_call: TRBD1
cdr3_aa: CASSQDLGQGRISYF
cdr3_nt: TGCGCCAGCAGCCAAGATTTGGGACAGGGGCGCATTTCGTACTTC

cdr3_length: 13
j_call: TRBJ2-2
v_call: TRBV11-2
clone_size: -
d_call: -
cdr3_aa: CASSLLGTGELFF
cdr3_nt: TGTGCCAGCAGCTTACTCGGGACCGGGGAGCTGTTTTTT

cdr3_length: 12
j_call: TRBJ1-4
v_call: TRBV2
clone_size: -
d_call: -
cdr3_aa: CASKPPGRKLFF
cdr3_nt: TGTGCCAGCAAACCCCCTGGCCGGAAACTGTTTTTT

cdr3_length: 14
j_call: TRBJ1-1
v_call: TRBV6-5
clone_size: once
d_call: -
cdr3_aa: CASSYREGNTEAFF
cdr3_nt: TGTGCCAGCAGTTACCGGGAAGGGAACACTGAAGCTTTCTTT

cdr3_length: 19
j_call: TRBJ2-3
v_call: TRBV4-1
clone_size: -
d_call: -
cdr3_aa: CASSQAISGTPWSTDTQYF
cdr3_nt: TGCGCCAGCAGCCAAGCTATATCTGGGACTCCCTGGAGCACAGATACGCAGTATTTT

cdr3_length: 19
j_call: TRBJ1-6
v_call: TRBV11-2
clone_size: -
d_call: -
cdr3_aa: CASSLVRGGRERYNSPLHF
cdr3_nt: TGTGCCAGCAGCTTAGTCCGCGGGGGGCGGGAACGCTATAATTCACCCCTCCACTTT

cdr3_length: 16
j_call: TRBJ1-2
v_call: TRBV7-9
clone_size: -
d_call: TRBD1
cdr3_aa: CASSLSGQIVNYGYTF
cdr3_nt: TGTGCCAGCAGCTTATCGGGACAGATAGTTAACTATGGCTACACCTTC

cdr3_length: 14
j_call: TRBJ2-7
v_call: TRBV7-8
clone_size: -
d_call: -
cdr3_aa: CASSLVSRAYEQYF
cdr3_nt: TGTGCCAGCAGCTTAGTTTCTAGGGCCTACGAGCAGTACTTC

cdr3_length: 16
j_call: TRBJ2-1
v_call: TRBV5-4
clone_size: -
d_call: TRBD2
cdr3_aa: CASSLPGLAGGHEQFF
cdr3_nt: TGTGCCAGCAGCTTACCGGGACTAGCGGGGGGGCATGAGCAGTTCTTC

cdr3_length: 14
j_call: TRBJ1-2
v_call: TRBV6-5
clone_size: -
d_call: -
cdr3_aa: CASSYPGSPRGYTF
cdr3_nt: TGTGCCAGCAGTTACCCCGGGTCCCCGCGGGGCTACACCTTC

cdr3_length: 14
j_call: TRBJ1-1
v_call: TRBV11-2
clone_size: -
d_call: -
cdr3_aa: CASSSYTGSTEAFF
cdr3_nt: TGTGCCAGCAGCTCATATACAGGGAGCACTGAAGCTTTCTTT

cdr3_length: 15
j_call: TRBJ2-3
v_call: TRBV12-5
clone_size: -
d_call: -
cdr3_aa: CASGALASLTDTQYF
cdr3_nt: TGTGCTAGTGGGGCACTAGCCTCTCTAACAGATACGCAGTATTTT

cdr3_length: 15
j_call: TRBJ2-2
v_call: TRBV5-6
clone_size: -
d_call: -
cdr3_aa: CASSRILRGTGELFF
cdr3_nt: TGTGCCAGCAGCCGCATATTGAGAGGGACCGGGGAGCTGTTTTTT

cdr3_length: 13
j_call: TRBJ1-5
v_call: TRBV18
clone_size: -
d_call: TRBD1
cdr3_aa: CASSDRAFQPQHF
cdr3_nt: TGTGCCAGCTCGGACAGGGCGTTCCAGCCCCAGCATTTT

cdr3_length: 13
j_call: TRBJ1-5
v_call: TRBV5-6
clone_size: -
d_call: -
cdr3_aa: CASSRAGNQPQHF
cdr3_nt: TGTGCCAGCAGCCGAGCGGGCAATCAGCCCCAGCATTTT

cdr3_length: 14
j_call: TRBJ2-7
v_call: TRBV30
clone_size: -
d_call: TRBD1
cdr3_aa: CAWNRDRGSYEQYF
cdr3_nt: TGTGCCTGGAACCGGGACAGGGGAAGCTACGAGCAGTACTTC

cdr3_length: 15
j_call: TRBJ2-4
v_call: TRBV4-1
clone_size: -
d_call: TRBD1
cdr3_aa: CASSQGGQGSNIQYF
cdr3_nt: TGCGCCAGCAGCCAAGGCGGACAGGGGTCCAACATTCAGTACTTC

cdr3_length: 14
j_call: TRBJ1-5
v_call: TRBV27
clone_size: -
d_call: -
cdr3_aa: CASSPGRSNQPQHF
cdr3_nt: TGTGCCAGCAGTCCTGGTAGGAGCAATCAGCCCCAGCATTTT